The 5 T cell receptor beta chains given below trace back to one sample, sequenced in a study of T cell repertoires in cytomegalovirus infection. TCRdb fed the reads into MiXCR, producing one record per CDR3 protein. The sample has 490,000 or so distinct CDR3 sequences, 11% seen once. Sequenced input: PBMCs. The receptors originated from a human donor in good health (CMV status not recorded). Some clones in this sample may be carry-over from other donors' samples.

The V call is TRBV20-1, the J call TRBJ1-1; no firm D call. Deletions cut 3 bases from V and 1 base from J, with 9 bases between. CDR3 length: 13 residues. Looked up from germline, CDR1 is DFQATT and CDR2 is SNEGSKA (reference sequence). This CDR3 is CSARRQRNTEAFF. The CDR3 DNA sequence: TGCAGTGCTAGGCGGCAGAGGAACACTGAAGCTTTCTTT.

This clonotype was seen many times. The V call is TRBV4-1, the J call TRBJ1-1; possible D gene TRBD1, 5 bases. Germline CDR1 reads MGHRA; CDR2 reads YSYEKL. V shed 5 bases and J shed 8 bases, with 21 bases lying between them. The CDR3 has 15 amino acids. The CDR3 nucleotides are TGCGCCAGCAGCAATTTCCTCTCTCGGGAGGGGGAAGCTTTCTTT. Protein: CASSNFLSREGEAFF.

This clonotype has ten or more counts. The chain has TRBV7-9 and TRBJ2-6; tentative D call: TRBD1 (5 bases). CDR3 length: 15 residues. Germline lookup yields CDR1 SEHNR and CDR2 FQNEAQ (reference sequence). The ends were cut back, 5 bases at V and 1 base at J, with 9 bases in the middle. The CDR3 coding sequence is TGTGCCAGCAGCCGAGCAGGGTCTGGGGCCAACGTCCTGACTTTC. The encoded protein is CASSRAGSGANVLTF.

This clonotype was counted ten times or more. This chain connects TRBV7-2 to TRBJ2-1; D unclear. Trimming left V 6 bases short and J 10 bases short, with 22 bases between. Germline lookup yields CDR1 SGHTA and CDR2 FQGNSA. The CDR3 contains 15 residues. CDR3 sequence reads: CASRIKWSSQAEQFF. As DNA, the CDR3 is TGTGCCAGCAGAATAAAGTGGTCTAGTCAGGCGGAGCAGTTCTTC.

V is TRBV28 and J is TRBJ2-5; possibly TRBD2 for D (6 bases). Between the trimmed V and J ends, which lost 5 bases and 3 bases, there was a span of 16 bases. The germline V gene has CDR1 MDHEN and CDR2 SYDVKM. The CDR3 has 15 residues. Here the CDR3 reads CASSPPSTGEETQYF. The CDR3, as DNA: TGTGCCAGCAGTCCACCTTCGACGGGGGAAGAGACCCAGTACTTC.